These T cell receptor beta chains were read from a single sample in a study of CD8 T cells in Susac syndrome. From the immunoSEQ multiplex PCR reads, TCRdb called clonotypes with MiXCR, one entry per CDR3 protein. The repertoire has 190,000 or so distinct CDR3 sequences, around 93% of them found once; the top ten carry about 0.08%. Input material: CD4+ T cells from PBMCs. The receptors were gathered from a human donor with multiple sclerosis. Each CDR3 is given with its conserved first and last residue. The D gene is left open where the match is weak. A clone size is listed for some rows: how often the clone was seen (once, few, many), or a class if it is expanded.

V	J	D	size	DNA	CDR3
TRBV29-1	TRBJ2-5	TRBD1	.	TGCAGCGCTGGCTTGGACAGGGTTGGGACCCAGTACTTC	CSAGLDRVGTQYF
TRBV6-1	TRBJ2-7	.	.	TGTGCCAGCACCAGACAGGCCGAGAGCTCCTACGAGCAGTACTTC	CASTRQAESSYEQYF
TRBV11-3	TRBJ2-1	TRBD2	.	TGTGCCAGCAGCCTCGGGGGGGCCGGTAAGCAGTTCTTC	CASSLGGAGKQFF
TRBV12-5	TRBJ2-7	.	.	TGTGCTAGTGGTTTGGATCTCGAGCAGTACTTC	CASGLDLEQYF
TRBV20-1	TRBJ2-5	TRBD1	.	TGCAGTGCTTCACAAACAGGGGGAGAGACCCAGTACTTC	CSASQTGGETQYF
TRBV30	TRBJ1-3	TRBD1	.	TGTGCCTGGAGTACTGGGACAGTAGGAAACACCATATATTTT	CAWSTGTVGNTIYF
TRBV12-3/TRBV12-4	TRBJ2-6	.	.	TGTGCCAGCAAAACAGGGTTCGGGGACTCTGGGGCCAACGTCCTGACTTTC	CASKTGFGDSGANVLTF
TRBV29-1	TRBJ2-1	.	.	TGCAGCGCCCTTAAGGATGGGAATGAGCAGTTCTTC	CSALKDGNEQFF
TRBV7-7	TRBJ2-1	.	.	TGTGCTAGCAGCACAGACTCCTTCGGGGAGCAGTTCTTC	CASSTDSFGEQFF
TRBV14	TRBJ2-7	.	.	TGTGCCAGCAGCCAACGACTAGGCCCCTCCTACGAGCAGTACTTC	CASSQRLGPSYEQYF
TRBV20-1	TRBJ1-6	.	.	TGCAGTGCTAGAGATCTCTCCCGGCGATGGGGTAGGTCACCCCTCCACTTT	CSARDLSRRWGRSPLHF
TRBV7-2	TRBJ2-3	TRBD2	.	TGTGCCAGCAGCTTAGGGGGGACTAGTAGCACAGATACGCAGTATTTT	CASSLGGTSSTDTQYF
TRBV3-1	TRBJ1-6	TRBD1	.	TGTGCCAGCAGCCGATCTCTTCGACAGGGTAATTCACCCCTCCACTTT	CASSRSLRQGNSPLHF
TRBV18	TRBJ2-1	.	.	TGTGCCAGCTCACGCCCGACGGTGGGCAGCTCCTACAATGAGCAGTTCTTC	CASSRPTVGSSYNEQFF
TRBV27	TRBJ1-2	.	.	TGTGCCAGCAGTTTCACCGGGAACTATGGCTACACCTTC	CASSFTGNYGYTF
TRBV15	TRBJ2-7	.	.	TGTGCCACCAGCAGAGATTTCTACGAGCAGTACTTC	CATSRDFYEQYF
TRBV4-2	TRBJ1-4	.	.	TGTGGCTCCGCGAGAGGGGGGGATAATGAAAAACTGTTTTTT	CGSARGGDNEKLFF
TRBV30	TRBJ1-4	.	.	TGTGCCTGGAGTCCGTCCCCCGGGAAAAGAAATGAAAAACTGTTTTTT	CAWSPSPGKRNEKLFF
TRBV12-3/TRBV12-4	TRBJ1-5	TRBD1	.	TGTGCCAGCAGCAAGTTCCGGGACAGTCAGCCCCAGCATTTT	CASSKFRDSQPQHF
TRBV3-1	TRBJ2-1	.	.	TGTGCCAGCAGCCAAGACCAACTCACCTACAATGAGCAGTTCTTC	CASSQDQLTYNEQFF
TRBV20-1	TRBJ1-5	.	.	TGCAGTGCTAGAGATGGTCAGGGTAGCAATCAGCCCCAGCATTTT	CSARDGQGSNQPQHF
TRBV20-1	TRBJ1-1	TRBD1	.	TGCAGTGCTAAGGCGACCGGGACAGGGGTTATAATGAACACTGAAGCTTTCTTT	CSAKATGTGVIMNTEAFF
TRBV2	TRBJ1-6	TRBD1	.	TGTGCCAGCAGTGGACAGGGGGCGAGTTCACCCCTCCACTTT	CASSGQGASSPLHF
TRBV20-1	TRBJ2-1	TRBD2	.	TGCAGTGCTGGGACTAGCGGGGGGGCAAGGTCCTACAATGAGCAGTTCTTC	CSAGTSGGARSYNEQFF
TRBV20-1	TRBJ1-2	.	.	TGCAGTGCTAGAGATGGTGGGGGGCTGGGCTACACCTTC	CSARDGGGLGYTF
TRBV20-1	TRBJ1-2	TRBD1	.	TGCAGTGCCATAAGCAAGGGGGCTGGAGCTGGCTACACCTTC	CSAISKGAGAGYTF
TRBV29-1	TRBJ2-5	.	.	TGCAGCGTTGACCACTTAGACAGGACCCAGTACTTC	CSVDHLDRTQYF
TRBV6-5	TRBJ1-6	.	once	TGTGCCAGCAGCAGTAGATATAATTCACCCCTCCACTTT	CASSSRYNSPLHF
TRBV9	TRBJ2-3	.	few	TGTGCCAGCAGTGTTGGGAGCACAGATACGCAGTATTTT	CASSVGSTDTQYF
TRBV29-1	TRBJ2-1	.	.	TGCAGCGTTGAAGGGCAGGGCAAGGGGACTGAGCAGTTCTTC	CSVEGQGKGTEQFF
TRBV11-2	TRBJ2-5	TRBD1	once	TGTGCCAGCAGCCCTTTCGGGGGCCGGGACAGGGGGCAGACCCAGTACTTC	CASSPFGGRDRGQTQYF
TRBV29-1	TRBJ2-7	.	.	TGCAGCGCTCGACCTGAGCTCGGTAATAGCTACGAGCAGTACTTC	CSARPELGNSYEQYF
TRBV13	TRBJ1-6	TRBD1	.	TGTGCCAGCAGCTTGCGGGACAGGGAATCACCCCTCCACTTT	CASSLRDRESPLHF
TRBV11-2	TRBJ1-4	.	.	TGTGCCAGCAGCTCCCGGTTGGGACAAGCAAATGAAAAACTGTTTTTT	CASSSRLGQANEKLFF
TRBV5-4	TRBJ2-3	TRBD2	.	TGTGCCAGCAGCCCGACTAGCGTAATAACAGATACGCAGTATTTT	CASSPTSVITDTQYF
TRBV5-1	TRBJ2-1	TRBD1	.	TGCGCCAGCAGCTTGGATAGGGGACAGGGGGCGCAAAAGACGGACAATGAGCAGTTCTTC	CASSLDRGQGAQKTDNEQFF
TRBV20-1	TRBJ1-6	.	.	TGCAGTGCGCCCCCACGAGGGGGAGAGTCACCCCTCCACTTT	CSAPPRGGESPLHF
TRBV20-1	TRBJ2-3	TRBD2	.	TGCAGTGCTCGCCGAACTAGCGGGGGTGCCTCTACGCAGTATTTT	CSARRTSGGASTQYF
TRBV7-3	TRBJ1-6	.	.	TGTGCCAGCAGGGGGACTCCTAATTCACCCCTCCACTTT	CASRGTPNSPLHF
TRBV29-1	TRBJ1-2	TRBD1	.	TGCAGCGGGGCGAAGCCAGGGGGCGCGGATGGCTACACCTTC	CSGAKPGGADGYTF
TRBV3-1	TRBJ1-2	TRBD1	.	TGTGCCAGCTGGGGGACAGGGACAACCTATGGCTACACCTTC	CASWGTGTTYGYTF
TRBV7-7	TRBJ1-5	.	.	TGTGCTAGCAGCTTAGTGTCAGGGAATCAGCCCCAGCATTTT	CASSLVSGNQPQHF